One and the same sample provided the 13 T cell receptor beta chains below, sequenced in a study of radiotherapy plus CTLA-4 blockade in lung cancer. Generated by immunoSEQ multiplex PCR, the TCRdb table keeps only in-frame clones and is missing some. The sample shows tens of thousands of clones, 70% to 80% of them seen only once. The sequences come from peripheral blood, collected from a patient treated with radiotherapy plus ipilimumab. Every receptor here comes from a human donor with non-small cell lung cancer whose response to radiotherapy plus ipilimumab could not be evaluated.

This clone has just one count. The rearrangement joins TRBV29-1 to TRBJ2-5; TRBD2 matches at 7 bases. Germline V CDR1 and CDR2: SQVTM, ANQGSEA. The CDR3 has 14 residues. V was pared by 1 base and J by 1 base, with 3 bases of the junction left unmatched. In nucleotides, the CDR3 is TGCAGCGTTGAAGGGCGGGGGATCCAAGAGACCCAGTACTTC. Residues: CSVEGRGIQETQYF.

There are a few counts of this clone. This chain joins TRBV28 and TRBJ1-2; no clear D. CDR3 length: 11 residues. Germline-derived CDR1 and CDR2 are MDHEN and SYDVKM. The V gene lost 4 bases and the J gene lost 6 bases, with 6 bases spanning the gap. CDR3 sequence reads: CASSYFNGYTF. The DNA for the CDR3 is TGTGCCAGCAGTTACTTTAATGGCTACACCTTC.

This clone turned up a few times. This chain joins TRBV9 and TRBJ2-1, with D perhaps matching TRBD1 (5 bases). The V gene's germline CDR1 is SGDLS and CDR2 YYNGEE. This CDR3 contains 17 residues. The V end lost 3 bases, the J end lost 2 bases, and 18 bases lay between the germline ends. The CDR3 region has the DNA TGTGCCAGCAGCGGAAGGGGCGTGATCAGCGCCTACAATGAGCAGTTCTTC. It encodes CASSGRGVISAYNEQFF.

V and J are TRBV7-2 and TRBJ2-5, with 9 bases that match TRBD1. Germline lookup yields CDR1 SGHTA and CDR2 FQGNSA. The ends lost 4 bases at V and 5 bases at J; junction bases unmatched: 8. The CDR3 covers 15 residues. This chain's CDR3 is CASSSQQGAWETQYF. DNA of the CDR3: TGTGCCAGCAGCTCCCAACAGGGGGCGTGGGAGACCCAGTACTTC.

The chain links TRBV18 to TRBJ2-7, with D perhaps matching TRBD2 (7 bases). Germline V CDR1 and CDR2: KGHSH, LQKENI. This CDR3 has 15 amino acids. V was pared by 3 bases and J by 2 bases, with 14 bases between. CDR3 in amino acids: CASSPQGGGTYEQYF. CDR3 DNA: TGTGCCAGCTCACCCCAAGGGGGGGGGACCTACGAGCAGTACTTC. Full variable domain (remainder filled in from reference TRBV18 and TRBJ2-7): NAGVMQNPRHLVRRRGQEARLRCSPMKGHSHVYWYRQLPEEGLKFMVYLQKENIIDESGMPKERFSAEFPKEGPSILRIQQVVRGDSAAYFCASSPQGGGTYEQYFGPGTRLTVT.

The chain joins TRBV6-4 to TRBJ2-1; 11 nucleotides line up with TRBD1. CDR1 is MRHNA and CDR2 is SNTAGT in the germline V gene. This CDR3 comprises 15 residues. Unmatched junction bases numbered 5, after V lost 1 base and J lost 9 bases. The CDR3 protein is CASSDWDRGKGEQFF. CDR3 nucleotides: TGTGCCAGCAGTGACTGGGACAGGGGGAAGGGTGAGCAGTTCTTC.

The chain recombines TRBV6-5 with TRBJ1-6, with no clear D. The CDR3 is 15 amino acids. V was cut by 0 bases and J by 12 bases, with 15 bases left in between. Per germline, CDR1 MNHEY and CDR2 SVGAGI. This CDR3 is CASSYSRANFGPLHF. The CDR3 DNA reads TGTGCCAGCAGTTACTCGAGGGCTAACTTCGGACCCCTCCACTTT.

The V gene is TRBV18, the J gene TRBJ1-1; weak D call: TRBD1 (6 bases). V shed 2 bases and J shed 0 bases, with 13 bases lying between them. This CDR3 is built from 16 residues. Germline CDR1 is KGHSH and CDR2 is LQKENI. CDR3 nucleotide sequence: TGTGCCAGCTCACCAACAGGGCCCCCTCTGAACACTGAAGCTTTCTTT. Residues: CASSPTGPPLNTEAFF. Variable domain in full (rest from reference TRBV18 and TRBJ1-1): NAGVMQNPRHLVRRRGQEARLRCSPMKGHSHVYWYRQLPEEGLKFMVYLQKENIIDESGMPKERFSAEFPKEGPSILRIQQVVRGDSAAYFCASSPTGPPLNTEAFFGQGTRLTVV.

There are a few counts of this clone. This sequence joins TRBV19 and TRBJ2-1; D is perhaps TRBD1 (6 bases). The CDR3 extends over 13 amino acids. CDR1 is LNHDA and CDR2 is SQIVND in the germline V gene (reference sequence). Trimming took 3 bases from V and 5 from J, leaving 8 bases between them. The CDR3 sequence: CASSINRDNEQFF. In DNA, the CDR3 is TGTGCCAGTAGTATCAACAGGGACAATGAGCAGTTCTTC.

Remarks on this clone: Other nucleotide sequences from this sample produce the same CDR3. The rearrangement joins TRBV2 to TRBJ2-1; the match to TRBD2 covers 8 bases. Trimming removed 8 bases from V and 7 bases from J; junction bases left unmatched: 7. Germline V gives CDR1 SNHLY, CDR2 FYNNEI. This CDR3 region has 13 residues. The CDR3 region is CASVSGTSNEQFF. The CDR3 nucleotides are TGTGCCAGCGTGTCCGGGACTAGTAATGAGCAGTTCTTC.

The V and J genes are TRBV5-4 and TRBJ2-7; D perhaps matches TRBD2 (5 bases). The length of the CDR3 is 16 residues. Germline V gene lookup returns CDR1 SGHNT and CDR2 YYREEE (reference sequence). Trimming removed 0 bases at V and 3 bases at J, with 16 bases between. CDR3 amino acids: CASSLGTDTLLYEQYF. The CDR3 bases are TGTGCCAGCAGCTTGGGGACTGATACTCTCCTCTACGAGCAGTACTTC.

V is TRBV5-6 and J is TRBJ2-5; perhaps TRBD1 as D (6 bases). Germline-derived CDR1 and CDR2 are SGHDT and YYEEEE. This CDR3 has 17 amino acids. Between the trimmed V and J ends, which lost 0 bases and 1 base, there was a span of 16 bases. In DNA, the CDR3 is TGTGCCAGCAGCTTGGCCCGGGATGGGGGCTTCCAAGAGACCCAGTACTTC. This sequence encodes CASSLARDGGFQETQYF.

The chain is built from TRBV5-4 and TRBJ1-2; D is possibly TRBD1 (6 bases). There are 15 residues in the CDR3. Trimming left V 0 bases short and J 4 bases short, with 13 bases between. Germline assignment: CDR1 SGHNT and CDR2 YYREEE (reference sequence). The CDR3 is CASSLGGQGFYGYTF. DNA of the CDR3: TGTGCCAGCAGCTTGGGGGGGCAGGGATTCTATGGCTACACCTTC.